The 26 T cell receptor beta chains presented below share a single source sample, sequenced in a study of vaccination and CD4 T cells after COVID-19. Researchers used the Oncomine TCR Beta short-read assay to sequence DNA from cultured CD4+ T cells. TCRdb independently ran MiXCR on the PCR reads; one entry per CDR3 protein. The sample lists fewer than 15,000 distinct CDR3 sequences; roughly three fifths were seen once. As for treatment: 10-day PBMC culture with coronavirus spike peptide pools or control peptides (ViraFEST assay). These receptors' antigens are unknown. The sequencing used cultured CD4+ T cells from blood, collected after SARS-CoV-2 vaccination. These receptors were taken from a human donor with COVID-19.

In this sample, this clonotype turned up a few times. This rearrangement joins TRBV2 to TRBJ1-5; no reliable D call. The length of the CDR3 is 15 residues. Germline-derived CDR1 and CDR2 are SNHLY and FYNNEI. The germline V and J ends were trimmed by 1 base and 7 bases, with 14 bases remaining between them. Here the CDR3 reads CASSEEGGGPQPQHF. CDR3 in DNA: TGTGCCAGCAGTGAAGAAGGTGGAGGGCCCCAGCCCCAGCATTTT.

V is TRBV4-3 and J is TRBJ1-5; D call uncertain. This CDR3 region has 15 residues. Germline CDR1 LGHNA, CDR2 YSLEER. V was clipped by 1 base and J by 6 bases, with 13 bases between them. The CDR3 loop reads CASSQVVQSGQPQHF. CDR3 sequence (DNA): TGCGCCAGCAGCCAAGTGGTACAGAGCGGTCAGCCCCAGCATTTT.

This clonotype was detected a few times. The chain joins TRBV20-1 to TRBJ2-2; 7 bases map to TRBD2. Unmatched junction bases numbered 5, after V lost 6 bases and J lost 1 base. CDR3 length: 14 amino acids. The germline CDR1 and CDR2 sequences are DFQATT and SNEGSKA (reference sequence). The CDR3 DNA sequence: TGCAGTGCCGCCGGACTAGGGAACACCGGGGAGCTGTTTTTT. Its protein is CSAAGLGNTGELFF.

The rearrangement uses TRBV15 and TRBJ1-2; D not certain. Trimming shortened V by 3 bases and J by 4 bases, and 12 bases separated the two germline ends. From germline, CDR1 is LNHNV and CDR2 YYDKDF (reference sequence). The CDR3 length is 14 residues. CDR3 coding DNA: TGTGCCACCAGCAGCGACCCCGAGGCCTATGGCTACACCTTC. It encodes CATSSDPEAYGYTF.

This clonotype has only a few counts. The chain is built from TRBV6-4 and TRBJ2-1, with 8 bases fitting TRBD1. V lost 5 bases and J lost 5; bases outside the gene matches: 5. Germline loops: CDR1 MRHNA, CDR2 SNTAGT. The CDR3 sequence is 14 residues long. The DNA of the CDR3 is TGTGCCAGCAGTCGGACAGGGCTTAACAATGAGCAGTTCTTC. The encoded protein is CASSRTGLNNEQFF.

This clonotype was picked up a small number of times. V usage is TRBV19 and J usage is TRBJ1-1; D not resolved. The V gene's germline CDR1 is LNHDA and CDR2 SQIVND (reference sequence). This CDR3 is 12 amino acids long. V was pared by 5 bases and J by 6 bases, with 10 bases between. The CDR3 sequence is CASSPDFPEAFF. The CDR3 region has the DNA TGTGCCAGTAGTCCAGACTTCCCTGAAGCTTTCTTT.

The CDR3 region is CSALLGRVYEQYF. DNA for the CDR3: TGCAGTGCCCTTTTGGGCCGCGTCTACGAGCAGTACTTC. This chain connects TRBV20-1 to TRBJ2-7; D unclear. Germline assignment: CDR1 DFQATT and CDR2 SNEGSKA (reference sequence). The CDR3 runs 13 residues. Trimming cost V 6 bases and J 3 bases, with 15 bases left between them.

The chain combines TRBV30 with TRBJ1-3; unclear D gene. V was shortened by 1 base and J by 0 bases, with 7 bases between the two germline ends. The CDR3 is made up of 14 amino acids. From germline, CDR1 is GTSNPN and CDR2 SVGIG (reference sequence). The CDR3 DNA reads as TGTGCCTGGAGTGCGGACCGCTCTGGAAACACCATATATTTT. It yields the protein CAWSADRSGNTIYF. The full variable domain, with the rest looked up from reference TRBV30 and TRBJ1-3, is SQTIHQWPATLVQPVGSPLSLECTVEGTSNPNLYWYRQAAGRGLQLLFYSVGIGQISSEVPQNLSASRPQDRQFILSSKKLLLSDSGFYLCAWSADRSGNTIYFGEGSWLTVV.

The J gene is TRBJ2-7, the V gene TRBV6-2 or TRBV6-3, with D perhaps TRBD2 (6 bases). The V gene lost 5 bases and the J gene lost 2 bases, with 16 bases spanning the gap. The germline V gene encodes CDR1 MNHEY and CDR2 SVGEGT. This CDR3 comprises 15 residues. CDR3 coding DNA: TGTGCCAGCAGTACGACGGGGACTCCAACCTACGAGCAGTACTTC. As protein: CASSTTGTPTYEQYF.

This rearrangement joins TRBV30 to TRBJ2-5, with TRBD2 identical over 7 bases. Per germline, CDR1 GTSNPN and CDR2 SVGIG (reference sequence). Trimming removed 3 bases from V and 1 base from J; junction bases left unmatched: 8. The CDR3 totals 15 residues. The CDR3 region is CAWRETTSPQETQYF. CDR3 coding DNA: TGTGCCTGGAGGGAGACGACTAGCCCCCAAGAGACCCAGTACTTC. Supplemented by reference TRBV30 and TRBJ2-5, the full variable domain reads SQTIHQWPATLVQPVGSPLSLECTVEGTSNPNLYWYRQAAGRGLQLLFYSVGIGQISSEVPQNLSASRPQDRQFILSSKKLLLSDSGFYLCAWRETTSPQETQYFGPGTRLLVL.

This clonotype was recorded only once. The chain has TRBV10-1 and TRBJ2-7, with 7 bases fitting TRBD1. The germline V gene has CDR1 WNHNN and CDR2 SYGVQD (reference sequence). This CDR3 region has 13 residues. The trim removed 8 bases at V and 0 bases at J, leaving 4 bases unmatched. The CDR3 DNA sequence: TGCGCCAGCCAAAGACAGGGCTCCTACGAGCAGTACTTC. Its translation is CASQRQGSYEQYF.

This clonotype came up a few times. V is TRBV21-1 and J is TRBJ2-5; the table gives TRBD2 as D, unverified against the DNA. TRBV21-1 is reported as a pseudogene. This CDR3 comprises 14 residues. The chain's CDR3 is CASEFVGEEETQYF. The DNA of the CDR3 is TGTGCCAGCGAGTTCGTGGGGGAGGAAGAGACCCAGTACTTC.

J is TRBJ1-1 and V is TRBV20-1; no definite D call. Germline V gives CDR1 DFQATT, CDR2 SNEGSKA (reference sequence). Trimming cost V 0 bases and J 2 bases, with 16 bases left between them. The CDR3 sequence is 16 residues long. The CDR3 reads CSARDRPSGPNTEAFF. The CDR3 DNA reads TGCAGTGCTAGAGATCGGCCTAGCGGTCCCAACACTGAAGCTTTCTTT.

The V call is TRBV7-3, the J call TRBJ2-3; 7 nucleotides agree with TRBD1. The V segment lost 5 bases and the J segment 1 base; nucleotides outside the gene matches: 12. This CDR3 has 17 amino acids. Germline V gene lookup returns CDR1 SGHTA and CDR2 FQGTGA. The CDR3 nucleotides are TGTGCCAGCAGCGTTACCGGACCGGGGACAGGCACAGATACGCAGTATTTT. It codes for CASSVTGPGTGTDTQYF.

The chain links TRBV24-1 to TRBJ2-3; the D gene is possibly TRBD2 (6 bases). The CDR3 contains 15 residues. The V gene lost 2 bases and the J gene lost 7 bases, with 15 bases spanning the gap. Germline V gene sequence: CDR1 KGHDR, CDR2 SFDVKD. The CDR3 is CATSDWGGTPYTQYF. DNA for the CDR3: TGTGCCACCAGTGATTGGGGCGGGACCCCTTATACGCAGTATTTT.

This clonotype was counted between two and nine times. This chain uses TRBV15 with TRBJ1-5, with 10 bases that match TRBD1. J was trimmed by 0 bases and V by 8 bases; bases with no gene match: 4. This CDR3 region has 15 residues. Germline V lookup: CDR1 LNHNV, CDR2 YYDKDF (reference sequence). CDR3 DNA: TGTGCCACCGGGGACAGGGGATATAGCAATCAGCCCCAGCATTTT. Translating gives CATGDRGYSNQPQHF.

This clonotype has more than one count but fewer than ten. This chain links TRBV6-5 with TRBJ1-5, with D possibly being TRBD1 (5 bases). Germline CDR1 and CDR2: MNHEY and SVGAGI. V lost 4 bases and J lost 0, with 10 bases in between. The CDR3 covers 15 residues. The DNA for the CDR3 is TGTGCCAGCAGTTCGAGGGGCGGTAGCAATCAGCCCCAGCATTTT. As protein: CASSSRGGSNQPQHF.

The CDR3 sequence is CASSYQGQSTDTQYF. The CDR3 DNA sequence: TGTGCCAGCAGTTACCAAGGACAGTCCACAGATACGCAGTATTTT. The chain is built from TRBV6-5 and TRBJ2-3, with D maybe TRBD1 (6 bases). This CDR3 is built from 15 residues. Germline V gene sequence: CDR1 MNHEY, CDR2 SVGAGI. V was trimmed by 2 bases and J by 2 bases, leaving 11 bases between them.

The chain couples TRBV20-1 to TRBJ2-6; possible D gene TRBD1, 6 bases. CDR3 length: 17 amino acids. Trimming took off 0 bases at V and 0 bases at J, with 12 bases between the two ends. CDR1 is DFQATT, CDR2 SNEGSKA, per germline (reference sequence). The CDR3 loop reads CSARDQGTDSGANVLTF. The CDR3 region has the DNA TGCAGTGCTAGAGATCAGGGGACGGACTCTGGGGCCAACGTCCTGACTTTC.

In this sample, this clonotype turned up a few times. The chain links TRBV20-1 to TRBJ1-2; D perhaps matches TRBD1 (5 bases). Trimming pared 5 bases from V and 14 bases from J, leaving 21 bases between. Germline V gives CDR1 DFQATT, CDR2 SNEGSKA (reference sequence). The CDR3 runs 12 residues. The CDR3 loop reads CSALGTGISNTF. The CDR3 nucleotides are TGCAGTGCTCTTGGGACGGGGATTAGTAATACCTTC.

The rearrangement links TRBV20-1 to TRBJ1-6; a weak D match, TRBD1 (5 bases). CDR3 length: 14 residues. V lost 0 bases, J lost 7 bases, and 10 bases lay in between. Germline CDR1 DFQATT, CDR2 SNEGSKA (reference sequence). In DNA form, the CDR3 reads TGCAGTGCTAGAGATTTTCGGGGGAATTCACCCCTCCACTTT. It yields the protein CSARDFRGNSPLHF.

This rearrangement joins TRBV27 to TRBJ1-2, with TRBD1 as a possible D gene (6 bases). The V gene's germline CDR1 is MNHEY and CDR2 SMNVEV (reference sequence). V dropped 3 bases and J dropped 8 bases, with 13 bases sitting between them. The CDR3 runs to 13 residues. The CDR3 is CASSFRDMRGYTF. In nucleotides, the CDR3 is TGTGCCAGCAGTTTTAGGGACATGAGAGGCTACACCTTC.

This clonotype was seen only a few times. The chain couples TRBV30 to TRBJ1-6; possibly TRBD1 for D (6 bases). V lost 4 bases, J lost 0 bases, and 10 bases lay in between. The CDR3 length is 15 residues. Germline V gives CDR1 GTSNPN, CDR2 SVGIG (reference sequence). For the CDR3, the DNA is TGTGCCTGGAACACAGGGAGCTCCTATAATTCACCCCTCCACTTT. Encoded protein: CAWNTGSSYNSPLHF.

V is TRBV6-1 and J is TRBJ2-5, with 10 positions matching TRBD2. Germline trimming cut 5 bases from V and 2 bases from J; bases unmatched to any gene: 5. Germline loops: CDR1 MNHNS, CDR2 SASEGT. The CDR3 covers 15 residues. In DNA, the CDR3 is TGTGCCAGCAGTAGTAGCGGGGGGCAACAAGAGACCCAGTACTTC. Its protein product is CASSSSGGQQETQYF.

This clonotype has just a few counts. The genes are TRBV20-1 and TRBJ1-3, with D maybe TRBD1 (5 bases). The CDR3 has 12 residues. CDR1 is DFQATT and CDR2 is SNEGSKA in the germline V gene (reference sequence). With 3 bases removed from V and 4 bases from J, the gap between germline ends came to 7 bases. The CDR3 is CSAREGGNTIYF. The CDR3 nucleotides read TGCAGTGCTAGGGAGGGGGGAAACACCATATATTTT.

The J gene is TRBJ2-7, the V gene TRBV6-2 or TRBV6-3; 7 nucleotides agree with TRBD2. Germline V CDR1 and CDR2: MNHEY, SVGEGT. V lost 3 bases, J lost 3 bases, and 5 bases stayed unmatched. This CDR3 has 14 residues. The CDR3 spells CASSYPGGYYEQYF. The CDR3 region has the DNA TGTGCCAGCAGTTATCCGGGAGGATACTACGAGCAGTACTTC.